This passage covers 2 T cell receptor beta chains from one sample sequenced in a study of blood T cells in healthy people across ages (dated by TCRdb to between 2014 and 2017). Preparation of the library involved 5' RACE. A second PCR of about 6 to 12 cycles was run with a J-beta primer mix and a sample-barcoded 5' primer. The public reads were quality trimmed at Q25 with fastp and then assembled into clones with MiXCR by TCRdb, keeping productive beta chains. Rows matching on CDR3 protein sequence are summarized as one entry with the most common DNA and genes. Counted in this sample were roughly 1.9 million distinct CDR3 sequences; around 40% of them appeared once. The ten largest make up about 23% of the sample. Sequences were obtained from blood. Source of these receptors: a human donor in good health.

The chain employs TRBV7-8 and TRBJ2-7, with 8 bases that match TRBD1. The CDR3 loop spans 16 amino acids. Germline V gives CDR1 SGHVS, CDR2 FQNEAQ. Trimming removed 5 bases from V and 6 bases from J; junction bases left unmatched: 15. The CDR3 protein is CASSLDRGSFRVEQYF. The CDR3 bases are TGTGCCAGCAGCCTCGACAGGGGTTCTTTTCGGGTCGAGCAGTACTTC.

V and J are TRBV5-1 and TRBJ2-2, with TRBD1 matching 7 bases. CDR3 length: 15 amino acids. Germline-derived CDR1 and CDR2 are SGHRS and YFSETQ. V was clipped by 4 bases and J by 4 bases; unmatched bases: 7. The CDR3 DNA sequence: TGCGCCAGCAGCATACAGGGGTCGGGCACCGGGGAGCTGTTTTTT. It yields the protein CASSIQGSGTGELFF.